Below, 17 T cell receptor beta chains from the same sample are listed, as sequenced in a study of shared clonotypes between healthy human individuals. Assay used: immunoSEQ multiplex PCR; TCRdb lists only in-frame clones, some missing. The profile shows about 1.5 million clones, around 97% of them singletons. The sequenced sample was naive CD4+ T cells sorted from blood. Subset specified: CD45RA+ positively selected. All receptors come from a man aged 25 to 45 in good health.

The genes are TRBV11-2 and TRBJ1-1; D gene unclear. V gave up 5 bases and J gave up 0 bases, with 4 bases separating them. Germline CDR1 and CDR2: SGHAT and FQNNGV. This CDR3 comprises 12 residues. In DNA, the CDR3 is TGTGCCAGCAGCCTGATGAACACTGAAGCTTTCTTT. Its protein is CASSLMNTEAFF.

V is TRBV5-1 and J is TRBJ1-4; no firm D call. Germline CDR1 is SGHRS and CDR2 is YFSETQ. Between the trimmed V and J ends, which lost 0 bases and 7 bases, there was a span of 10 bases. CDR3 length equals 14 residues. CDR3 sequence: CASSLAVEGEKLFF. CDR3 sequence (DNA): TGCGCCAGCAGCTTGGCCGTGGAGGGTGAAAAACTGTTTTTT.

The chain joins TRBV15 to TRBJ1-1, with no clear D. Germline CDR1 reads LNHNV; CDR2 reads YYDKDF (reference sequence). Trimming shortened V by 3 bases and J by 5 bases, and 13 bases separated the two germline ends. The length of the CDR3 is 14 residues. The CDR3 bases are TGTGCCACCAGCAGGGGATTTACGGGGACTGAAGCTTTCTTT. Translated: CATSRGFTGTEAFF.

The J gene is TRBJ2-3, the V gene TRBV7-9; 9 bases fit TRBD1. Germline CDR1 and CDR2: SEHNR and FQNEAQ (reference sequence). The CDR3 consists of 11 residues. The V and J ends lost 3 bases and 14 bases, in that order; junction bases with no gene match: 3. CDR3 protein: CASSLTGGVYF. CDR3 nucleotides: TGTGCCAGCAGCTTGACAGGGGGTGTGTATTTT.

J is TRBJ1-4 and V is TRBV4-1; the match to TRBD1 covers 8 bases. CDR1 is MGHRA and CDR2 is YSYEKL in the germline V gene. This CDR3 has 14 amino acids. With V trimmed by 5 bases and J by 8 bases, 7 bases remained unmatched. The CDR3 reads CASSSRTGIEKLFF. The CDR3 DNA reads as TGCGCCAGCAGCTCCCGGACAGGGATCGAAAAACTGTTTTTT.

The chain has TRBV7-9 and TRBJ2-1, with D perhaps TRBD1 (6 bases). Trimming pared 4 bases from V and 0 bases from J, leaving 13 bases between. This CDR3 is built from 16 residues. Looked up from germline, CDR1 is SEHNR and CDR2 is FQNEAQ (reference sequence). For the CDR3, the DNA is TGTGCCAGCAGCTCCAGGACAGAACGCTCCTACAATGAGCAGTTCTTC. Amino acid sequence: CASSSRTERSYNEQFF.

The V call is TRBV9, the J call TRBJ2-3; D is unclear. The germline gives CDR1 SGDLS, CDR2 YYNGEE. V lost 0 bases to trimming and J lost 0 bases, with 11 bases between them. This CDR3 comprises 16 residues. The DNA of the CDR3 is TGTGCCAGCAGCGTAGATACCTTCTCTAGCACAGATACGCAGTATTTT. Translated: CASSVDTFSSTDTQYF.

CDR3: CASSQDQAYEQYF. CDR3 nucleotide sequence: TGCGCCAGCAGCCAAGATCAGGCCTACGAGCAGTACTTC. The chain couples TRBV4-3 to TRBJ2-7; unclear D gene. The V end was cut by 0 bases, the J end by 2 bases, with 5 bases between. This CDR3 spans 13 amino acids. CDR1 LGHNA and CDR2 YSLEER come from the germline V gene.

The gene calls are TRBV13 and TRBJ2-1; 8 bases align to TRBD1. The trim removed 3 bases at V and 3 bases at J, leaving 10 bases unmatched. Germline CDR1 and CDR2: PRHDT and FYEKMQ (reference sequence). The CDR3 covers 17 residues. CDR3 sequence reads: CASSFLTGTGDYNEQFF. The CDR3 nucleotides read TGTGCCAGCAGCTTTTTGACCGGGACAGGCGACTACAATGAGCAGTTCTTC.

The CDR3 region is CASSFKGETQYF. CDR3 nucleotide sequence: TGTGCCAGCAGCTTCAAGGGAGAGACCCAGTACTTC. The J gene is TRBJ2-5, the V gene TRBV7-6; no definite D call. This CDR3 has 12 amino acids. Germline V gene data show CDR1 as SGHVS and CDR2 as FNYEAQ. V gave up 3 bases and J gave up 4 bases, with 6 bases separating them.

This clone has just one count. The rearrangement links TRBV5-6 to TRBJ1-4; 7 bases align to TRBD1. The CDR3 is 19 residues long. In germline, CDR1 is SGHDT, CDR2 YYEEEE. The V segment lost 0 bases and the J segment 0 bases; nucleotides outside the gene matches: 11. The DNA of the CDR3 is TGTGCCAGCAGCTTGGTGATTTCGGGACAGTCTGCAACTAATGAAAAACTGTTTTTT. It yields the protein CASSLVISGQSATNEKLFF.

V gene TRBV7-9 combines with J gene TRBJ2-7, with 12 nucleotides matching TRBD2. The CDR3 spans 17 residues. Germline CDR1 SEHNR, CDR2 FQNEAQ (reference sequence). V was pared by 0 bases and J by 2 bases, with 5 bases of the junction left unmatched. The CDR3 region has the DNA TGTGCCAGCAGCTTAGCGGCTAGCGGGGGGGCGCCCTACGAGCAGTACTTC. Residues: CASSLAASGGAPYEQYF.

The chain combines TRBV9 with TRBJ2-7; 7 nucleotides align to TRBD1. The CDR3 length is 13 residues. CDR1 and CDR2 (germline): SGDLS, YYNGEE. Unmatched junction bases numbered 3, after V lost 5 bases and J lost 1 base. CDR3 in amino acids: CASSTGVSYEQYF. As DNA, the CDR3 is TGTGCCAGCAGTACAGGGGTGTCCTACGAGCAGTACTTC.

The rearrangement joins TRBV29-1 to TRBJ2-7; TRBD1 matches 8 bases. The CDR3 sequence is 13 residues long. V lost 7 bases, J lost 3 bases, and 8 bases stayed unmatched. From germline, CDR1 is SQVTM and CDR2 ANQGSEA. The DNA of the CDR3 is TGCAGCGGGAGGACTACAGGGGGCTACGAGCAGTACTTC. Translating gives CSGRTTGGYEQYF.

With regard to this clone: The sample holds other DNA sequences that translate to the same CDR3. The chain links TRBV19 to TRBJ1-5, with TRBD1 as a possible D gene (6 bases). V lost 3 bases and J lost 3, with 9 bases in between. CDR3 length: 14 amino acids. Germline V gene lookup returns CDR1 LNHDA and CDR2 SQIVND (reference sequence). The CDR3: CASSIAGVNQPQHF. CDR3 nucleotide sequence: TGTGCCAGTAGTATCGCAGGGGTCAATCAGCCCCAGCATTTT.

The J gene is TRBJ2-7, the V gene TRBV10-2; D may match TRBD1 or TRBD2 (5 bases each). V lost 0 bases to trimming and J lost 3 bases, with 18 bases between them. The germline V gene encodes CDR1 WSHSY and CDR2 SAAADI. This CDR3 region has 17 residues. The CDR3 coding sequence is TGCGCCAGCAGTGAGTCTCGGACGCCGGTGAGGGGCTACGAGCAGTACTTC. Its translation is CASSESRTPVRGYEQYF.

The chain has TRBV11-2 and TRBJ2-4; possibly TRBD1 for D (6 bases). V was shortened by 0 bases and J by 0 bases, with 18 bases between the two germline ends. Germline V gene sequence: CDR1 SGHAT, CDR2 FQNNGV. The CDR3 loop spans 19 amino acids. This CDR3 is CASSLDLVRTALAKNIQYF. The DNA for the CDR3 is TGTGCCAGCAGCTTAGATCTAGTCAGGACAGCTCTAGCCAAAAACATTCAGTACTTC.